Given below is one T cell receptor beta chain in context. Its antigen is not identified. The record originates from a study of OX40 agonist ivuxolimab in advanced cancers. For the study at large: Ivuxolimab was administered intravenously to patients at 0.01 to 10 mg/kg every 2 weeks.

Study-wide points: Expanded peripheral T cell antigen specificity was not determined. CD4+ and CD8+ blood T cells expanded clonally by week 6 at 0.1 to 3.0 mg/kg.

V was clipped by 4 bases and J by 7 bases; unmatched bases: 11. This CDR3 region has 15 residues. The germline gives CDR1 SGHRS, CDR2 YFSETQ. Produced via immunoSEQ multiplex PCR; TCRdb's table is partial and in-frame only. This sample has about 63,000 clones, with roughly nine tenths found just once. This rearrangement joins TRBV5-1 to TRBJ2-5; 9 bases agree with TRBD2. Sequenced material: CD4+ or CD8+ T cells sorted from blood, taken in a trial of the OX40 agonist ivuxolimab. This TCR was sampled from an adult with an advanced solid tumor such as melanoma, head and neck, liver or kidney cancer. Here the CDR3 DNA reads TGCGCCAGCAGCCTATCGGGACTAGCCTCGGGGACCCAGTACTTC. Amino acids: CASSLSGLASGTQYF.